One sample yielded the 18 T cell receptor beta chains listed below, sequenced in a study of blood T cell repertoires in COVID-19. Profiled with immunoSEQ multiplex PCR; TCRdb holds only in-frame clones, not every one. The profile covers under 200,000 clones, with roughly 84% appearing a single time and around 6.5% taken by the ten largest. Sequences were obtained from PBMCs or T cells enriched from blood (not recorded which). These TCRs come from a woman in her forties or fifties who had recovered from COVID-19.

The rearrangement uses TRBV14 and TRBJ2-7; the D gene is possibly TRBD2 (6 bases). Germline V lookup: CDR1 SGHDN, CDR2 FVKESK. The germline V and J ends were trimmed by 1 base and 4 bases, with 11 bases remaining between them. This CDR3 is built from 14 residues. This CDR3 reads CASSQAGTRYEQYF. The CDR3 DNA follows: TGTGCCAGCAGCCAAGCCGGGACTCGGTACGAGCAGTACTTC.

The table lists this clone with a few counts. This rearrangement joins TRBV7-9 to TRBJ2-2; D not certain. Trimming cost V 1 base and J 1 base, with 4 bases left between them. The CDR3 is made up of 14 amino acids. Germline V CDR1 and CDR2: SEHNR, FQNEAQ (reference sequence). CDR3 protein: CASSLDRNTGELFF. The DNA for the CDR3 is TGTGCCAGCAGCTTAGACAGGAACACCGGGGAGCTGTTTTTT.

This clone was counted only a few times. V gene TRBV28 combines with J gene TRBJ1-5, with 9 positions matching TRBD1. V lost 6 bases, J lost 7 bases, and 7 bases stayed unmatched. Germline assignment: CDR1 MDHEN and CDR2 SYDVKM. There are 14 residues in the CDR3. DNA of the CDR3: TGTGCCAGCAGGGCGGACAGGGGAAGCCAGCCCCAGCATTTT. Its protein is CASRADRGSQPQHF.

Here the CDR3 DNA reads TGTGCCAGCAGTGAAGGGCCAGGCGAGGATACGCAGTATTTT. Translating gives CASSEGPGEDTQYF. This chain uses TRBV6-1 with TRBJ2-3, with D uncertain. The CDR3 totals 14 residues. Germline loops: CDR1 MNHNS, CDR2 SASEGT. V was cut by 1 base and J by 6 bases, with 11 bases left in between.

This sequence joins TRBV19 and TRBJ2-2; TRBD1 matches 8 bases. V trimming: 5 bases; J trimming: 1 base; junction bases outside the gene matches: 6. The CDR3 totals 16 residues. Germline CDR1 is LNHDA and CDR2 is SQIVND (reference sequence). As DNA, the CDR3 is TGTGCCAGTAGTGCCCTAGGACAGGGGAACACCGGGGAGCTGTTTTTT. Amino acid sequence: CASSALGQGNTGELFF.

The genes are TRBV24-1 and TRBJ2-2, with D tentatively TRBD2 (5 bases). This CDR3 region has 14 residues. CDR1 is KGHDR, CDR2 SFDVKD, per germline. The V end was cut by 6 bases, the J end by 2 bases, with 9 bases between. The CDR3 spells CATSFTSNTGELFF. For the CDR3, the DNA is TGTGCCACCAGTTTTACTAGTAACACCGGGGAGCTGTTTTTT.

This chain joins TRBV2 and TRBJ2-1; the D gene is possibly TRBD1 (6 bases). From germline, CDR1 is SNHLY and CDR2 FYNNEI. The CDR3 runs to 15 residues. Trimming shortened V by 6 bases and J by 5 bases, and 17 bases separated the two germline ends. The CDR3 sequence is CASSPTGLGDNEQFF. CDR3 bases: TGTGCCAGCAGCCCTACAGGGTTGGGTGACAATGAGCAGTTCTTC.

V gene TRBV28 combines with J gene TRBJ1-6, with 8 bases matching TRBD1. The CDR3 is 12 residues long. V was clipped by 6 bases and J by 12 bases; unmatched bases: 4. The germline CDR1 and CDR2 sequences are MDHEN and SYDVKM. CDR3 in amino acids: CASRDRVRPLHF. As DNA, the CDR3 is TGTGCCAGCAGGGACAGGGTAAGACCCCTCCACTTT.

V and J are TRBV24-1 and TRBJ1-5, with D tentatively TRBD1 (5 bases). This CDR3 spans 14 amino acids. With 2 bases removed from V and 2 bases from J, the gap between germline ends came to 6 bases. CDR1 and CDR2 from the germline V gene are KGHDR and SFDVKD. The CDR3 is CATSDSRGNQPQHF. CDR3 DNA: TGTGCCACCAGTGATTCCAGGGGCAATCAGCCCCAGCATTTT.

V gene TRBV30 combines with J gene TRBJ2-2, with D perhaps matching TRBD1 (6 bases). Germline assignment: CDR1 GTSNPN and CDR2 SVGIG (reference sequence). CDR3 length: 14 residues. Between the trimmed V and J ends, which lost 4 bases and 6 bases, there was a span of 15 bases. CDR3 bases: TGTGCCTGGAAAAGGACAGCGGTTCCCGGGGAGCTGTTTTTT. Its translation is CAWKRTAVPGELFF.

This clone was counted once. J is TRBJ1-5 and V is TRBV19, with D maybe TRBD1 (6 bases). V was cut by 4 bases and J by 0 bases, with 13 bases left in between. Germline assignment: CDR1 LNHDA and CDR2 SQIVND (reference sequence). CDR3 length: 16 residues. DNA of the CDR3: TGTGCCAGTAGTACCGGCGGGGGCTATAGCAATCAGCCCCAGCATTTT. This encodes CASSTGGGYSNQPQHF.

The sample holds a few counts of this clone. The chain recombines TRBV7-6 with TRBJ2-1, with a possible D match to TRBD2 (5 bases). Trimming left V 1 base short and J 0 bases short, with 7 bases between. Germline values: CDR1 SGHVS, CDR2 FNYEAQ. The CDR3 is 15 residues long. DNA of the CDR3: TGTGCCAGCAGCTTAGTAGCGAACTCCTACAATGAGCAGTTCTTC. The encoded protein is CASSLVANSYNEQFF. Filled out from reference TRBV7-6 and TRBJ2-1, the complete variable domain reads GAGVSQSPRYKVTKRGQDVALRCDPISGHVSLYWYRQALGQGPEFLTYFNYEAQQDKSGLPNDRFSAERPEGSISTLTIQRTEQRDSAMYRCASSLVANSYNEQFFGPGTRLTVL.

This clone is classed as medium-sized. The V call is TRBV7-9, the J call TRBJ2-7; D is unclear. The CDR3 runs to 14 residues. Germline lookup yields CDR1 SEHNR and CDR2 FQNEAQ (reference sequence). Trimming removed 1 base from V and 2 bases from J, with 9 bases in between. The CDR3 DNA follows: TGTGCCAGCAGCTTAGGCCGGGTCCCCTACGAGCAGTACTTC. Protein product: CASSLGRVPYEQYF.

V gene TRBV5-1 combines with J gene TRBJ2-3; D uncertain. Per the germline V gene, CDR1 is SGHRS and CDR2 is YFSETQ. V dropped 1 base and J dropped 3 bases, with 12 bases sitting between them. The CDR3 is 15 residues long. The DNA for the CDR3 is TGCGCCAGCAGCTTGACGCCAGCGACGACAGATACGCAGTATTTT. Residues: CASSLTPATTDTQYF. Looking up the rest from reference TRBV5-1 and TRBJ2-3 gives the full variable domain: KAGVTQTPRYLIKTRGQQVTLSCSPISGHRSVSWYQQTPGQGLQFLFEYFSETQRNKGNFPGRFSGRQFSNSRSEMNVSTLELGDSALYLCASSLTPATTDTQYFGPGTRLTVL.

This sequence joins TRBV7-2 and TRBJ2-1; 10 bases match TRBD2. J was trimmed by 6 bases and V by 3 bases; bases with no gene match: 5. Germline CDR1 is SGHTA and CDR2 is FQGNSA. CDR3 length equals 15 residues. Written as DNA, the CDR3 is TGTGCCAGCAGCTTGTTCAGCGGGAGGGCCAATGAGCAGTTCTTC. Its translation is CASSLFSGRANEQFF. Based on the CDR3 plus reference TRBV7-2 and TRBJ2-1, the full variable domain is GAGVSQSPSNKVTEKGKDVELRCDPISGHTALYWYRQSLGQGLEFLIYFQGNSAPDKSGLPSDRFSAERTGGSVSTLTIQRTQQEDSAVYLCASSLFSGRANEQFFGPGTRLTVL.

The chain couples TRBV13 to TRBJ2-1; D may be TRBD2 (6 bases). This CDR3 has 17 amino acids. V was clipped by 5 bases and J by 5 bases, with 22 bases between them. Germline V gene data show CDR1 as PRHDT and CDR2 as FYEKMQ (reference sequence). The CDR3 DNA is TGTGCCAGCAGCGCGAATACTAGGAGGGCCACGGACAATGAGCAGTTCTTC. Its translation is CASSANTRRATDNEQFF.

The gene calls are TRBV5-6 and TRBJ2-2; tentatively, D is TRBD1 (6 bases). The V gene's germline CDR1 is SGHDT and CDR2 YYEEEE. V was cut by 0 bases and J by 5 bases, with 17 bases left in between. The CDR3 runs 17 residues. The CDR3, as DNA: TGTGCCAGCAGCTTGGTCGGACACTTAAGGGGGACCGGGGAGCTGTTTTTT. Its protein is CASSLVGHLRGTGELFF.

Only a few counts were recorded for this clone. The chain recombines TRBV19 with TRBJ1-2, with D perhaps matching TRBD1 (5 bases). Per the germline V gene, CDR1 is LNHDA and CDR2 is SQIVND (reference sequence). The CDR3 contains 15 residues. V lost 5 bases and J lost 8, with 21 bases in between. CDR3 sequence (DNA): TGTGCCAGTAGTCCCCAGGGTGGAACCGCGGGGGGCTACACCTTC. Its protein is CASSPQGGTAGGYTF.